The clone carrying this T cell receptor beta chain turned up a few times. The antigen is unknown. This entry comes from a study of cytomegalovirus exposure and HLA in healthy donors. Study-wide points: TCR beta V- and J-gene trimming, according to a later analysis, was linked to a missense DCLRE1C variant. About 87% or about 30% of the time was how often most TCR beta V segments were productive, according to an earlier analysis. HLA allele associations emerged for 17,000 or so TCR beta sequences in a later analysis, at 0.05 false discovery rate. Sequencing depth across donors, presence/absence analyses assumed, was roughly uniform.

PCR employed 60 Vbeta and 13 Jbeta primers. Produced via immunoSEQ multiplex PCR; TCRdb's table is partial and in-frame only. The table has over 40,000 clones, approximately 86% seen once; the top ten hold 8%. From germline, CDR1 is SNHLY and CDR2 FYNNEI. CDR3 length: 13 residues. V gave up 7 bases and J gave up 7 bases, with 11 bases separating them. The chain joins TRBV2 to TRBJ1-6; maybe TRBD1 (5 bases). This clonotype was sampled from a woman aged 40 to 50 in good health and CMV-seropositive. The sequenced sample was PBMCs. Written as DNA, the CDR3 is TGTGCCAGCACGGTGACAGCCAATTCACCCCTCCACTTT. Its translation is CASTVTANSPLHF.